The 30 T cell receptor beta chains listed next were all sequenced from one sample in a study of blood T cells in healthy people across ages. The use of a sample-barcoded 5' primer and a J-beta primer mix characterized a second PCR of roughly 6 to 11 cycles. One entry per CDR3 protein results from TCRdb running MiXCR on the 5' RACE reads. The sample has 1.2 million to 1.5 million distinct CDR3 sequences, approximately 59% seen once. The sample consisted of blood. The receptors stem from a man between 18 and 29 years old in good health.

This chain links TRBV29-1 with TRBJ2-1, with 10 bases lining up with TRBD2. CDR1 is SQVTM, CDR2 ANQGSEA, per germline. Trimming cost V 5 bases and J 0 bases; bases outside gene matches: 13. The CDR3 length is 18 residues. CDR3 nucleotides: TGCAGCGTTAAAAGCACTAGCGGGATCCCGAGCTCCTACAATGAGCAGTTCTTC. As protein: CSVKSTSGIPSSYNEQFF.

The gene calls are TRBV5-1 and TRBJ1-1, with D maybe TRBD1 (6 bases). The CDR3 has 12 amino acids. CDR1 is SGHRS and CDR2 is YFSETQ in the germline V gene. Trimming removed 7 bases from V and 5 bases from J, with 12 bases in between. The CDR3 region is CASGNTGTEAFF. The CDR3, as DNA: TGCGCCAGCGGAAACACAGGGACTGAAGCTTTCTTT.

The table lists this clonotype with a few counts. The chain links TRBV5-1 to TRBJ2-3; no clear D gene. The length of the CDR3 is 13 residues. Germline CDR1 and CDR2: SGHRS and YFSETQ. Trimming left V 7 bases short and J 4 bases short, with 13 bases between. The CDR3 loop is CASSTLASDTQYF. In DNA, the CDR3 is TGCGCCAGCTCGACCCTCGCTTCAGATACGCAGTATTTT.

This clonotype was observed a single time. CDR3 coding DNA: TGCAGCGCCCTAAGCGGGAGGGCCCACGATGAGCAGTTCTTC. Protein sequence: CSALSGRAHDEQFF. The chain is built from TRBV29-1 and TRBJ2-1; 10 bases line up with TRBD2. Trimming cost V 7 bases and J 8 bases; bases outside gene matches: 11. This CDR3 has 14 residues. Looked up from germline, CDR1 is SQVTM and CDR2 is ANQGSEA.

The CDR3 region has the DNA TGCGCCAGCAGCCACAGGGACACCAGCACAGATACGCAGTATTTT. It specifies CASSHRDTSTDTQYF. The gene calls are TRBV4-1 and TRBJ2-3; a possible D gene is TRBD1 (6 bases). The CDR3 has 15 amino acids. Germline loops: CDR1 MGHRA, CDR2 YSYEKL. Trimming took off 3 bases at V and 0 bases at J, with 10 bases between the two ends.

This rearrangement joins TRBV6-5 to TRBJ2-7; D not certain. The CDR3 sequence is 12 residues long. The ends were cut back, 5 bases at V and 3 bases at J, with 8 bases in the middle. Germline-derived CDR1 and CDR2 are MNHEY and SVGAGI. Here the CDR3 reads CASSRANYEQYF. In DNA, the CDR3 is TGTGCCAGCAGTCGCGCCAACTACGAGCAGTACTTC.

This clonotype appeared a few times. V usage is TRBV5-1 and J usage is TRBJ2-7; 8 nucleotides agree with TRBD1. The DNA end is a closer match to TRBJ2-5, so the J assignment may be wrong. Germline CDR1 is SGHRS and CDR2 is YFSETQ. The CDR3 runs 16 residues. The CDR3: CASIPPETGVRETQYF. The CDR3 region has the DNA TGCGCCAGCATCCCCCCTGAGACAGGGGTTCGAGAGACCCAGTACTTC.

The rearrangement links TRBV7-9 to TRBJ1-1; the D gene is possibly TRBD1 (5 bases). The germline V gene encodes CDR1 SEHNR and CDR2 FQNEAQ (reference sequence). The CDR3 loop spans 15 amino acids. V lost 6 bases and J 3 bases, leaving 17 bases between the germline ends. CDR3 region: CASSFQGKWDTEAFF. The DNA for the CDR3 is TGTGCCAGCAGTTTCCAGGGAAAATGGGACACTGAAGCTTTCTTT.

J is TRBJ1-4 and V is TRBV4-1; D is ambiguous. This CDR3 has 15 amino acids. V was trimmed by 1 base and J by 0 bases, leaving 6 bases between them. Germline V gives CDR1 MGHRA, CDR2 YSYEKL. Here the CDR3 DNA reads TGCGCCAGCAGCCAAGTTCCGTCAACTAATGAAAAACTGTTTTTT. This codes for CASSQVPSTNEKLFF.

This clonotype was counted only a few times. This chain connects TRBV20-1 to TRBJ2-7, with 7 bases aligning to TRBD1. The CDR3 extends over 14 amino acids. After removal of 6 bases from V and 0 bases from J, the junction contained 8 bases not matched to a gene. The germline V gene has CDR1 DFQATT and CDR2 SNEGSKA (reference sequence). The DNA of the CDR3 is TGCAGTGCCGTGGACAGGATCAGCTCCTACGAGCAGTACTTC. This codes for CSAVDRISSYEQYF.

This clonotype appeared once. The chain recombines TRBV12-5 with TRBJ1-1, with unresolved D. The CDR3 consists of 13 residues. Trimming shortened V by 3 bases and J by 5 bases, and 10 bases separated the two germline ends. Germline-derived CDR1 and CDR2 are LGHNT and FRNRAP. CDR3 DNA sequence: TGTGCTAGTGGTTTTAACCGGGGTACTGAAGCTTTCTTT. Its translation: CASGFNRGTEAFF.

This sequence joins TRBV30 and TRBJ2-1, with D maybe TRBD2 (5 bases). CDR3 size: 11 residues. CDR1 and CDR2 from the germline V gene are GTSNPN and SVGIG (reference sequence). The V end lost 4 bases, the J end lost 13 bases, and 14 bases lay between the germline ends. CDR3 sequence (DNA): TGTGCCTGGACTAGCCAAGAGACCCAGTTCTTC. As protein: CAWTSQETQFF. The full variable domain, in which reference TRBV30 and TRBJ2-1 provide the parts outside the CDR3, is SQTIHQWPATLVQPVGSPLSLECTVEGTSNPNLYWYRQAAGRGLQLLFYSVGIGQISSEVPQNLSASRPQDRQFILSSKKLLLSDSGFYLCAWTSQETQFFGPGTRLTVL.

This clonotype was observed a few times. V is TRBV7-9 and J is TRBJ2-3; 7 bases line up with TRBD1. Germline V gives CDR1 SEHNR, CDR2 FQNEAQ (reference sequence). The trim removed 5 bases at V and 4 bases at J, leaving 9 bases unmatched. The CDR3 length is 15 residues. CDR3 DNA sequence: TGTGCCAGCAGCACTCCCGACAGGGACGCAGATACGCAGTATTTT. Amino acid sequence: CASSTPDRDADTQYF. The complete variable domain, with remaining parts taken from reference TRBV7-9 and TRBJ2-3, reads DTGVSQNPRHKITKRGQNVTFRCDPISEHNRLYWYRQTLGQGPEFLTYFQNEAQLEKSRLLSDRFSAERPKGSFSTLEIQRTEQGDSAMYLCASSTPDRDADTQYFGPGTRLTVL.

The rearrangement uses TRBV15 and TRBJ2-2; 13 nucleotides align to TRBD2. CDR3 size: 16 residues. The germline V gene encodes CDR1 LNHNV and CDR2 YYDKDF (reference sequence). Trimming removed 1 base from V and 6 bases from J; junction bases left unmatched: 2. CDR3 residues: CATSRGTSGSSGELFF. The CDR3 DNA is TGTGCCACCAGCAGAGGGACTAGCGGGAGCTCCGGGGAGCTGTTTTTT.

V and J are TRBV25-1 and TRBJ2-6; 12 bases are shared with TRBD1. This CDR3 is built from 19 residues. In germline, CDR1 is MGHDK, CDR2 SYGVNS. Germline trimming cut 4 bases from V and 4 bases from J; bases unmatched to any gene: 11. CDR3 sequence (DNA): TGTGCCAGCAGTGGGGGGTACCGGGACAGGGGGCAAGGGGCCAACGTCCTGACTTTC. Translating gives CASSGGYRDRGQGANVLTF.

The CDR3 DNA reads as TGTGCCAGCAGCGCTCAGACAGGGGTTAATGAAAAACTGTTTTTT. Residues: CASSAQTGVNEKLFF. The chain joins TRBV3-1 to TRBJ1-4; 8 bases line up with TRBD1. The V gene's germline CDR1 is LGHDT and CDR2 YNNKEL (reference sequence). V gave up 5 bases and J gave up 4 bases; unmatched junction bases: 6. CDR3 length equals 15 residues.

The DNA of the CDR3 is TGTGCCAGCAGCCCAAACAGATTTCTAGGAAACACCATATATTTT. As protein: CASSPNRFLGNTIYF. The chain employs TRBV11-2 and TRBJ1-3, with D uncertain. Germline V gene sequence: CDR1 SGHAT, CDR2 FQNNGV. The CDR3 covers 15 residues. The V and J ends lost 5 bases and 4 bases respectively, with 15 bases between them.

This chain links TRBV4-3 with TRBJ2-6; D is unclear. The V and J ends lost 7 bases and 4 bases respectively, with 11 bases between them. The germline gives CDR1 LGHNA, CDR2 YSLEER. This CDR3 is built from 14 residues. In nucleotides, the CDR3 is TGCGCCAGCAACCCCATTAGGGGGGCCAACGTCCTGACTTTC. Its protein is CASNPIRGANVLTF.

V usage is TRBV7-9 and J usage is TRBJ2-1; 7 nucleotides align to TRBD2. This CDR3 has 13 residues. CDR1 SEHNR and CDR2 FQNEAQ come from the germline V gene (reference sequence). The J segment lost 8 bases and the V segment lost 7 bases, leaving 8 bases of the junction unmatched. CDR3 coding DNA: TGTGCCAGCACCTCGACTAGCTCGTATGAGCAGTTCTTC. It translates to CASTSTSSYEQFF.

This clonotype has a handful of counts. V gene TRBV27 combines with J gene TRBJ2-7; tentatively, D is TRBD1 (6 bases). The CDR3 loop spans 13 amino acids. In germline, CDR1 is MNHEY, CDR2 SMNVEV (reference sequence). Trimming took 5 bases from V and 2 from J, leaving 10 bases between them. The CDR3 is CASSRAGAYEQYF. CDR3 nucleotide sequence: TGTGCCAGCAGTAGGGCAGGGGCCTACGAGCAGTACTTC.

V usage is TRBV20-1 and J usage is TRBJ2-1; either TRBD1 or TRBD2 may supply D (5 bases each). Looked up from germline, CDR1 is DFQATT and CDR2 is SNEGSKA (reference sequence). CDR3 length: 14 amino acids. Between the trimmed V and J ends, which lost 1 base and 6 bases, there was a span of 13 bases. The CDR3 region has the DNA TGCAGTGCTAGAGGCACTCCGGGACCCAATGAGCAGTTCTTC. Residues: CSARGTPGPNEQFF.

The chain links TRBV6-2 or TRBV6-3 to TRBJ2-1; maybe TRBD1 (6 bases). Germline-derived CDR1 and CDR2 are MNHEY and SVGEGT. V shed 6 bases and J shed 15 bases, with 24 bases lying between them. The CDR3 spans 14 residues. This chain's CDR3 is CASRPGLPGQRLFF. For the CDR3, the DNA is TGTGCCAGCAGGCCCGGCCTGCCGGGACAACGCCTGTTCTTC.

This clonotype has more than one count but fewer than ten. The genes are TRBV29-1 and TRBJ2-7; D is perhaps TRBD2 (5 bases). The CDR3 has 15 amino acids. Germline V CDR1 and CDR2: SQVTM, ANQGSEA. V dropped 1 base and J dropped 2 bases, with 15 bases sitting between them. CDR3: CSVEGKDGEPYEQYF. In DNA, the CDR3 is TGCAGCGTTGAAGGGAAAGATGGGGAGCCCTACGAGCAGTACTTC.

The chain joins TRBV7-2 to TRBJ2-1, with unresolved D. V lost 4 bases and J lost 8, with 12 bases in between. Looked up from germline, CDR1 is SGHTA and CDR2 is FQGNSA. The length of the CDR3 is 13 residues. The CDR3 sequence is CASSSRSTYEQFF. The CDR3 DNA is TGTGCCAGCAGCTCCCGGTCGACGTATGAGCAGTTCTTC.

V is TRBV24-1 and J is TRBJ2-1; D call uncertain. The CDR3 is 13 residues long. V was pared by 1 base and J by 6 bases, with 6 bases between. Germline V CDR1 and CDR2: KGHDR, SFDVKD. CDR3 DNA: TGTGCCACCAGTGATTTCCCTTTCAATGAGCAGTTCTTC. Translated, it gives CATSDFPFNEQFF.

V and J are TRBV20-1 and TRBJ2-5; 7 bases fit TRBD2. V lost 5 bases, J lost 5 bases, and 14 bases stayed unmatched. Germline values: CDR1 DFQATT, CDR2 SNEGSKA (reference sequence). There are 15 residues in the CDR3. The CDR3 bases are TGCAGTGCTTTTTCTAGCGGTCCCCGGGGGGAGACCCAGTACTTC. This translates into CSAFSSGPRGETQYF.

A remark on this clonotype: The junction and the germline gene differ at one end; a read error may be behind it. V and J are TRBV4-1 and TRBJ1-2, with TRBD1 matching over 8 bases. The CDR3 covers 15 residues. Germline V gene sequence: CDR1 MGHRA, CDR2 YSYEKL. The CDR3 region has the DNA TGCGCCAGCAGCCGAACGGACAGGGATAACTATGGCTACGCCTTC. Its protein is CASSRTDRDNYGYAF.

The chain has TRBV6-5 and TRBJ1-2; D is uncertain. The CDR3 covers 13 residues. V was trimmed by 5 bases and J by 8 bases, leaving 15 bases between them. From germline, CDR1 is MNHEY and CDR2 SVGAGI. CDR3 sequence (DNA): TGTGCCAGCAGTGAATCGAACGAGGGCGGCTACACCTTC. Amino acid sequence: CASSESNEGGYTF.

The sample holds a few counts of this clonotype. The genes are TRBV7-9 and TRBJ2-1, with TRBD2 matching 8 bases. CDR1 and CDR2 from the germline V gene are SEHNR and FQNEAQ (reference sequence). J lost 8 bases, V lost 3 bases, and 9 bases had no gene match. The CDR3 is 15 residues long. CDR3 residues: CASSFPSGSFDEQFF. In nucleotides, the CDR3 is TGTGCCAGCAGCTTCCCGAGCGGGAGCTTTGATGAGCAGTTCTTC.

V and J are TRBV28 and TRBJ2-3, with 7 bases aligning to TRBD1. Germline V CDR1 and CDR2: MDHEN, SYDVKM. CDR3 length: 15 residues. The V segment lost 2 bases and the J segment 2 bases; nucleotides outside the gene matches: 4. The CDR3 loop reads CASSLDRADTDTQYF. The CDR3 region has the DNA TGTGCCAGCAGTTTAGACAGGGCGGACACAGATACGCAGTATTTT.